The source of this T cell receptor beta chain is a study of cytomegalovirus exposure and HLA in healthy donors. Study observations and caveats: Earlier analysis yielded a pattern in which most TCR beta V segments were productive about 87% or about 30% of the time. It was fewer than 200 TCR beta chains that were listed as cytomegalovirus-associated. In a later analysis, TCR beta V- and J-gene trimming was associated with a missense DCLRE1C variant.

Germline CDR1 and CDR2: MRHNA and SNTAGT. The CDR3 extends over 13 amino acids. Trimming pared 0 bases from V and 11 bases from J, leaving 13 bases between. This clone was detected only once. Antigen unknown. Amplification used 60 Vbeta primers and 13 Jbeta primers. Authors' processing steps: In a later analysis, around 10 million of approximately 86 million unique beta chains occurred in at least two donors. TCRdb's table, derived via immunoSEQ multiplex PCR, lists solely in-frame clones and lacks some. That table is the source of V, J and clone size, and D and trimming were worked out from the DNA. The profile shows some 89,000 clones, about four fifths of them singletons.

The chain recombines TRBV6-4 with TRBJ1-1; D unclear. The sample was PBMCs. This sequence was found in a woman between 40 and 55 years old in good health and CMV-seropositive. The CDR3 reads CASSDSIGQRAFF. The CDR3 nucleotides read TGTGCCAGCAGTGACTCGATTGGCCAGAGGGCTTTCTTT.